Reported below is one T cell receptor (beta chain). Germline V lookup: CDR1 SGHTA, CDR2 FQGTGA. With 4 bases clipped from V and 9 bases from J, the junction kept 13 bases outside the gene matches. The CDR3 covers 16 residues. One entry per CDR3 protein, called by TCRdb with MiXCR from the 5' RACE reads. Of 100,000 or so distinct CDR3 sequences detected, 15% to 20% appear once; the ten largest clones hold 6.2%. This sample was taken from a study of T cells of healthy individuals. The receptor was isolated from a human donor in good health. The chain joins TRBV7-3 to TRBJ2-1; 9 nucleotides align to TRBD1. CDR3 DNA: TGTGCCAGCAGCTCCGATACGGGACAGGGCAATAGTGAGCAGTTCTTC. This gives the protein CASSSDTGQGNSEQFF.